The entry below describes one T cell receptor beta chain. Its target is not known. The PCR was carried out with 60 Vbeta primers and 13 Jbeta primers. Repertoires were generated with immunoSEQ multiplex PCR, while TCRdb's copy carries only in-frame clones and drops some. The sample comprises roughly 180,000 clones, just under 80% of which are singletons, and approximately 2.9% rests with the top ten. The sample originates from a study of cytomegalovirus exposure and HLA in healthy donors. The length of the CDR3 is 14 residues. Germline assignment: CDR1 MNHEY and CDR2 SMNVEV (reference sequence). V gave up 5 bases and J gave up 8 bases, with 13 bases separating them. Study-wide results and limits: Excluded were some V segments that proved indistinguishable, including TRBV6-2 and TRBV6-3. In an earlier analysis, productive rearrangement rates for most beta V segments clustered near 87% or 30%. Approximately 160 TCR beta chains were listed as cytomegalovirus-associated.

Source material: PBMCs. The chain uses TRBV27 and TRBJ1-6; D unresolved. The source of this sequence is a female donor in good health and CMV-seronegative. In nucleotides, the CDR3 is TGTGCCAGCAGTCGAGGAGGGTCAGATTCACCCCTCCACTTT. Translated: CASSRGGSDSPLHF.